This passage covers 21 T cell receptor beta chains from one sample sequenced in a study of post-analysis software for immune sequencing data. General observations from the study: With TRBV5-6, TRBV5-1 and TRBV20-1 included, about five TRBV segments were more frequent in patients than in controls.

Included in the TCR beta cDNA libraries were unique molecular identifiers. TCRdb redid the calling of the PCR reads with MiXCR, one entry per CDR3 protein. Of more than 500,000 distinct CDR3 sequences detected, 30% to 40% appear once; the ten largest clones hold about 6%. Which antigens these TCRs recognize remains unknown. The sequencing sample was made of blood. These receptors all stem from a girl under 18 with multiple sclerosis.

In this sample, this clonotype turned up a few times. The chain links TRBV5-1 to TRBJ1-1; D unclear. V shed 4 bases and J shed 7 bases, with 20 bases lying between them. The germline CDR1 and CDR2 sequences are SGHRS and YFSETQ. The CDR3 has 15 amino acids. This CDR3 is CASSPEAPGPIEAFF. CDR3 DNA sequence: TGCGCCAGCAGCCCCGAAGCGCCTGGGCCAATTGAAGCTTTCTTT.

The CDR3 sequence: CASSLVPQGANTEAFF. The DNA for the CDR3 is TGTGCCAGCAGCTTGGTACCGCAGGGGGCGAACACTGAAGCTTTCTTT. V is TRBV5-4 and J is TRBJ1-1; TRBD1 agrees at 8 bases. There are 16 residues in the CDR3. Germline trimming cut 0 bases from V and 1 base from J; bases unmatched to any gene: 5. The germline gives CDR1 SGHNT, CDR2 YYREEE (reference sequence).

Concerning this clonotype itself: The junction shows a germline mismatch at one end, possibly a read error. The rearrangement links TRBV19 to TRBJ2-6; TRBD1 might be the D (5 bases). Germline-derived CDR1 and CDR2 are LNHDA and SQIVND (reference sequence). The CDR3 spans 14 residues. The CDR3 here is CASRTDRGADVLTF. The CDR3 DNA reads as TGTGCCAGTAGAACAGATCGTGGGGCCGACGTCCTGACTTTC.

This clonotype showed up just a few times. The chain carries TRBV7-9 and TRBJ2-5; D might be TRBD1 or TRBD2, each matching 5 bases. This CDR3 is built from 16 residues. Deletions cut 4 bases from V and 4 bases from J, with 19 bases between. Germline V lookup: CDR1 SEHNR, CDR2 FQNEAQ (reference sequence). CDR3 sequence (DNA): TGTGCCAGCAGCTCCGGGGACGCTGGGGTTTCAGAGACCCAGTACTTC. Translated: CASSSGDAGVSETQYF.

CDR3 sequence reads: CSATLRGVGRGYTF. CDR3 sequence (DNA): TGCAGTGCTACACTCAGGGGGGTGGGGCGCGGCTACACCTTC. The J gene is TRBJ1-2, the V gene TRBV20-1; the match to TRBD1 covers 7 bases. Germline V gives CDR1 DFQATT, CDR2 SNEGSKA (reference sequence). The CDR3 contains 14 residues. V lost 4 bases, J lost 8 bases, and 13 bases stayed unmatched.

In this sample, this clonotype turned up a few times. CDR3 nucleotide sequence: TGTGCCAGCAGCGTAGACGTAGCCGGGACGGGAATGAACACTGAAGCTTTCTTT. Protein product: CASSVDVAGTGMNTEAFF. The chain carries TRBV9 and TRBJ1-1; possibly TRBD1 for D (5 bases). The V gene lost 0 bases and the J gene lost 0 bases, with 18 bases spanning the gap. This CDR3 is built from 18 residues. Looked up from germline, CDR1 is SGDLS and CDR2 is YYNGEE.

The CDR3 spells CSVEWDSNQPQHF. CDR3 bases: TGCAGCGTTGAGTGGGACAGCAATCAGCCCCAGCATTTT. V is TRBV29-1 and J is TRBJ1-5; a possible D gene is TRBD1 (5 bases). The CDR3 runs to 13 residues. Looked up from germline, CDR1 is SQVTM and CDR2 is ANQGSEA. V was trimmed by 3 bases and J by 1 base, leaving 7 bases between them. The whole variable domain, filled in from reference TRBV29-1 and TRBJ1-5, reads SAVISQKPSRDICQRGTSLTIQCQVDSQVTMMFWYRQQPGQSLTLIATANQGSEATYESGFVIDKFPISRPNLTFSTLTVSNMSPEDSSIYLCSVEWDSNQPQHFGDGTRLSIL.

The chain joins TRBV24-1 to TRBJ2-7; perhaps TRBD1 as D (7 bases). This CDR3 is 14 amino acids long. Germline values: CDR1 KGHDR, CDR2 SFDVKD. Trimming took 0 bases from V and 5 from J, leaving 10 bases between them. DNA of the CDR3: TGTGCCACCAGTGATTTGTCCAGGGGGGACGAGCAGTACTTC. This translates into CATSDLSRGDEQYF.

The gene calls are TRBV7-9 and TRBJ1-4; no firm D call. This CDR3 has 13 residues. Germline V gene data show CDR1 as SEHNR and CDR2 as FQNEAQ (reference sequence). The V end was cut by 5 bases, the J end by 6 bases, with 10 bases between. CDR3 sequence (DNA): TGTGCCAGCAGCGACTTCTCCGATGAAAAACTGTTTTTT. Its translation: CASSDFSDEKLFF.

The chain combines TRBV7-2 with TRBJ1-6; 9 positions agree with TRBD1. Trimming cost V 0 bases and J 0 bases; bases outside gene matches: 6. The CDR3 loop spans 19 amino acids. Germline V gene lookup returns CDR1 SGHTA and CDR2 FQGNSA. DNA of the CDR3: TGTGCCAGCAGCTTAGCAGTACAGGGGGCGAGCTCCTATAATTCACCCCTCCACTTT. This codes for CASSLAVQGASSYNSPLHF.

This clonotype has more than one count but fewer than ten. This rearrangement joins TRBV11-2 to TRBJ2-5; 8 bases match TRBD2. The germline CDR1 and CDR2 sequences are SGHAT and FQNNGV. V lost 0 bases, J lost 5 bases, and 5 bases stayed unmatched. The CDR3 consists of 15 residues. Here the CDR3 DNA reads TGTGCCAGCAGCTTAGACGGGGGGGGCGGGGAGACCCAGTACTTC. This codes for CASSLDGGGGETQYF.

Only a few counts were recorded for this clonotype. The CDR3 spells CASSQDFGGSFTDTQYF. Here the CDR3 DNA reads TGTGCCAGCAGCCAAGATTTTGGGGGGTCGTTCACAGATACGCAGTATTTT. The V call is TRBV3-1, the J call TRBJ2-3; possible D gene TRBD2, 6 bases. The CDR3 runs to 17 residues. CDR1 and CDR2 (germline): LGHDT, YNNKEL (reference sequence). V shed 0 bases and J shed 2 bases, with 15 bases lying between them.

The sample holds a few counts of this clonotype. The chain is built from TRBV29-1 and TRBJ2-3, with 9 positions matching TRBD2. The V gene end was trimmed by 1 base and the J gene end by 0 bases; junction bases not matched to a gene: 2. Germline CDR1 is SQVTM and CDR2 is ANQGSEA. The CDR3 has 15 amino acids. CDR3 amino acids: CSVEASGTSTDTQYF. CDR3 coding DNA: TGCAGCGTTGAAGCTAGCGGGACTAGCACAGATACGCAGTATTTT.

This clonotype was seen more than once but under ten times. The chain has TRBV9 and TRBJ1-3; TRBD1 matches at 11 bases. Looked up from germline, CDR1 is SGDLS and CDR2 is YYNGEE. There are 19 residues in the CDR3. After removal of 2 bases from V and 0 bases from J, the junction contained 10 bases not matched to a gene. In nucleotides, the CDR3 is TGTGCCAGCAGCGTGTTCGGACAGGGGGCAGGTTCCTCTGGAAACACCATATATTTT. It encodes CASSVFGQGAGSSGNTIYF.

This clonotype was picked up a small number of times. J is TRBJ1-1 and V is TRBV20-1; unclear D gene. The CDR3 length is 12 residues. Germline lookup yields CDR1 DFQATT and CDR2 SNEGSKA (reference sequence). The V end was cut by 4 bases, the J end by 4 bases, with 10 bases between. The CDR3 bases are TGCAGTGCTAACGAGGGCGCCACTGAAGCTTTCTTT. This gives the protein CSANEGATEAFF.

This chain uses TRBV5-1 with TRBJ1-1, with a tentative D call TRBD1 (6 bases). CDR1 and CDR2 from the germline V gene are SGHRS and YFSETQ. The CDR3 sequence is 18 residues long. V dropped 0 bases and J dropped 0 bases, with 18 bases sitting between them. CDR3 bases: TGCGCCAGCAGCTTGGGGACGGGGGGCGGCTTCATGAACACTGAAGCTTTCTTT. Translating gives CASSLGTGGGFMNTEAFF.

V and J are TRBV5-1 and TRBJ2-3; TRBD2 aligns across 9 bases. Germline loops: CDR1 SGHRS, CDR2 YFSETQ. J gave up 6 bases and V 2 bases, and 4 bases lay outside the gene matches. CDR3 size: 14 residues. The DNA of the CDR3 is TGCGCCAGCAGCTTCCGCGGGGGGGAGGATACGCAGTATTTT. As protein: CASSFRGGEDTQYF. The full variable domain, completed using reference TRBV5-1 and TRBJ2-3, is KAGVTQTPRYLIKTRGQQVTLSCSPISGHRSVSWYQQTPGQGLQFLFEYFSETQRNKGNFPGRFSGRQFSNSRSEMNVSTLELGDSALYLCASSFRGGEDTQYFGPGTRLTVL.

This clonotype was picked up a small number of times. This chain links TRBV29-1 with TRBJ2-3; D is uncertain. CDR1 and CDR2 from the germline V gene are SQVTM and ANQGSEA. Trimming cost V 1 base and J 6 bases, with 5 bases left between them. This CDR3 comprises 11 residues. CDR3 in amino acids: CSVEGFDTQYF. In DNA form, the CDR3 reads TGCAGCGTTGAAGGTTTTGATACGCAGTATTTT.

CDR3 nucleotide sequence: TGCAGTGCTAGAGATGTGAGGGGGTCCTACGAGCAGTACTTC. Its translation is CSARDVRGSYEQYF. The rearrangement joins TRBV20-1 to TRBJ2-7, with a tentative D call TRBD1 (6 bases). CDR1 and CDR2 from the germline V gene are DFQATT and SNEGSKA (reference sequence). With 0 bases removed from V and 1 base from J, the gap between germline ends came to 10 bases. This CDR3 region has 14 residues.

V and J are TRBV12-3 or TRBV12-4 and TRBJ2-2; D remains ambiguous. The DNA matches TRBJ1-4 better at its end, which makes the J call doubtful. The CDR3 is 14 amino acids. CDR3 sequence: CASSSDGIVAKLFF. For the CDR3, the DNA is TGTGCCAGCAGCTCCGACGGGATTGTGGCAAAACTGTTTTTT.

The chain links TRBV6-5 to TRBJ2-7, with 8 bases that match TRBD1. This CDR3 contains 13 residues. The germline V gene encodes CDR1 MNHEY and CDR2 SVGAGI. The J segment lost 4 bases and the V segment lost 7 bases, leaving 6 bases of the junction unmatched. The CDR3 sequence is CASTKQGGYEQYF. As DNA, the CDR3 is TGTGCCAGCACAAAACAGGGGGGTTACGAGCAGTACTTC.